The sequence of this T cell receptor (beta chain) was determined in a study of T cells in Graves' hyperthyroidism and ophthalmopathy. Whole-study findings and limits: Peripheral blood also featured most of the thyroid clonotypes expanded above 0.001. Prediction of ophthalmopathy progression came a median approximately 6 months pre-onset.

Authors of the study amplified TCR beta CDR3 regions from RNA transcripts. Using the HTBI primer set, a first-round RT-PCR was run on the TCR CDR3. TCRdb re-derived calls from the multiplex PCR reads in MiXCR, one entry per CDR3 protein. The table shows 310,000 or so distinct CDR3 sequences, with about a sixth occurring only once. Germline-derived CDR1 and CDR2 are LGHDT and YNNKEL (reference sequence). Trimming left V 8 bases short and J 4 bases short, with 9 bases between. The CDR3 contains 12 residues. This clonotype showed up just a few times. The antigen is undetermined. V gene TRBV3-1 combines with J gene TRBJ1-3, with D unclear. The source of this sequence is a woman aged 60-70 years with Graves' ophthalmopathy. The sample was blood. DNA of the CDR3: TGTGCCAGCGCCGCGGTGGGAAACACCATATATTTT. It is translated as CASAAVGNTIYF.